This T cell receptor (beta chain) was captured by sequencing in a study of response to subunit inactivated influenza vaccine. Overall study findings and caveats: The authors suggested that few new T cells are recruited per seasonal influenza vaccination.

Germline lookup yields CDR1 SGHRS and CDR2 YFSETQ. The length of the CDR3 is 12 residues. Between the trimmed V and J ends, which lost 2 bases and 6 bases, there was a span of 9 bases. This clonotype appeared many times. The target antigen is unknown. MiXCR, applied by TCRdb to the RT-PCR reads, yields one record per CDR3 protein. The sample records hundreds of thousands of distinct CDR3 sequences, approximately 12% being singletons. The receptor was isolated from a man aged 50-60 years who received an inactivated influenza vaccine. Sequenced material: PBMCs from blood, taken on the day of vaccination. The J gene is TRBJ2-7, the V gene TRBV5-1, with D perhaps given as TRBD1 or TRBD2 (5 bases each). The CDR3 DNA reads TGCGCCAGCAGCTTTGGGGGAGTCGAGCAGTACTTC. This gives the protein CASSFGGVEQYF.